Below, 9 T cell receptor beta chains from the same sample are listed, as sequenced in a study of cytomegalovirus exposure and HLA in healthy donors (TCRdb year 2017). The method behind the library was the immunoSEQ multiplex PCR assay. For the multiplex PCR, a mixture combining 60 forward primers for TCR Vbeta segments and 13 reverse primers for TCR Jbeta segments was used. TCRdb took this table from immuneACCESS and kept in-frame rearrangements with V and J called. Such tables lack part of the clones; where checked against another copy, unresolved V genes explain under half of the gap, and the rest is unexplained. Across this sample there are 95,000 to 150,000 clones, with around 66% seen only once. The top ten hold about 8.9% of the sample. Sequenced: PBMCs. The source of these receptors is a woman aged 40 to 50 in good health and CMV-seropositive.

This clone has a single count. This chain joins TRBV6-1 and TRBJ2-3; D perhaps matches TRBD1 (6 bases). The CDR3 has 14 residues. The germline V gene has CDR1 MNHNS and CDR2 SASEGT. V lost 4 bases, J lost 4 bases, and 12 bases lay in between. In DNA form, the CDR3 reads TGTGCCAGCAGTGCCCAGGGGCAAGCAGATACGCAGTATTTT. Residues: CASSAQGQADTQYF.

CDR3 region: CASSQEGGGWSSGNTIYF. DNA for the CDR3: TGTGCCAGCAGCCAAGAGGGCGGGGGATGGAGCTCTGGAAACACCATATATTTT. The J gene is TRBJ1-3, the V gene TRBV4-2; possibly TRBD1 for D (5 bases). The CDR3 consists of 18 residues. The germline V gene encodes CDR1 LGHNA and CDR2 YNFKEQ. V lost 0 bases to trimming and J lost 0 bases, with 15 bases between them.

V is TRBV30 and J is TRBJ1-1; weak D call: TRBD1 (6 bases). Trimming shortened V by 2 bases and J by 6 bases, and 13 bases separated the two germline ends. Germline assignment: CDR1 GTSNPN and CDR2 SVGIG (reference sequence). This CDR3 has 13 residues. CDR3 loop: CAWSRNEGAEAFF. DNA of the CDR3: TGTGCCTGGAGTCGAAATGAGGGGGCTGAAGCTTTCTTT.

This clone was detected a few times. The chain employs TRBV5-1 and TRBJ2-7; D not resolved. Germline V CDR1 and CDR2: SGHRS, YFSETQ. The CDR3 runs to 15 residues. The V end was cut by 1 base, the J end by 0 bases, with 11 bases between. Written as DNA, the CDR3 is TGCGCCAGCAGCTTGTTTCTATCTCCCTCCTACGAGCAGTACTTC. Its protein is CASSLFLSPSYEQYF.

V and J are TRBV6-1 and TRBJ2-2, with 12 bases lining up with TRBD2. CDR3 length equals 16 residues. Germline CDR1 reads MNHNS; CDR2 reads SASEGT. Trimming took 4 bases from V and 3 from J; bases not matched to a gene: 3. CDR3 nucleotides: TGTGCCAGCAGTGCGCTAGCGGGGGGGTACACCGGGGAGCTGTTTTTT. Its translation is CASSALAGGYTGELFF.

This clone has only a few counts. This chain connects TRBV15 to TRBJ2-7; 8 bases are shared with TRBD2. The CDR3 is made up of 13 amino acids. Trimming removed 9 bases from V and 3 bases from J; junction bases left unmatched: 7. The germline gives CDR1 LNHNV, CDR2 YYDKDF (reference sequence). The CDR3 region has the DNA TGTGCCACTGGGTCGGGGGGGCTCTACGAGCAGTACTTC. This translates into CATGSGGLYEQYF.

There are a few counts of this clone. V usage is TRBV2 and J usage is TRBJ2-3; TRBD2 might be the D (5 bases). The CDR3 runs 14 residues. V lost 4 bases to trimming and J lost 0 bases, with 8 bases between them. The germline V gene has CDR1 SNHLY and CDR2 FYNNEI. The DNA for the CDR3 is TGTGCCAGCAGTGGAACGGGAAGCACAGATACGCAGTATTTT. Translation: CASSGTGSTDTQYF. Full variable domain (missing parts from reference TRBV2 and TRBJ2-3): EPEVTQTPSHQVTQMGQEVILRCVPISNHLYFYWYRQILGQKVEFLVSFYNNEISEKSEIFDDQFSVERPDGSNFTLKIRSTKLEDSAMYFCASSGTGSTDTQYFGPGTRLTVL.

The chain couples TRBV7-9 to TRBJ1-1; no clear D. V gave up 1 base and J gave up 3 bases, with 6 bases separating them. Per the germline V gene, CDR1 is SEHNR and CDR2 is FQNEAQ (reference sequence). The CDR3 contains 13 residues. CDR3 in amino acids: CASSLDLYTEAFF. CDR3 DNA: TGTGCCAGCAGCTTAGACTTGTACACTGAAGCTTTCTTT.

The chain is built from TRBV15 and TRBJ1-3; no clear D. The germline V gene has CDR1 LNHNV and CDR2 YYDKDF (reference sequence). The V gene lost 7 bases and the J gene lost 0 bases, with 13 bases spanning the gap. CDR3 length: 15 residues. Written as DNA, the CDR3 is TGTGCCACCACCCCCGGGCGGGGCTCTGGAAACACCATATATTTT. Encoded protein: CATTPGRGSGNTIYF.